Listed below are T cell receptor beta chains from one sample, sequenced in a study of Ad26.COV2.S vaccination and SARS-CoV-2 variants. The data were produced by immunoSEQ multiplex PCR, yet TCRdb's version contains in-frame clones alone and is incomplete. The data show 300,000 to 400,000 clones, about 89% seen once. This specimen consisted of peripheral blood, obtained in a trial of Ad26.COV2.S vaccine versus placebo. All receptors come from a person aged 18-65 years who received the Ad26.COV2.S COVID-19 vaccine or a placebo. Each CDR3 is given with its conserved first and last residue. The D gene is left open where the match is weak. A clone size is listed for some rows: how often the clone was seen (once, few, many), or a class if it is expanded.

J gene: TRBJ2-7
D gene: .
clone size: .
V gene: TRBV10-3
CDR3 protein: CAISEIRDRSYEQYF
CDR3 DNA: TGTGCCATCAGTGAGATTCGCGACAGGTCCTACGAGCAGTACTTC

J gene: TRBJ1-2
D gene: TRBD1
clone size: .
V gene: TRBV5-1
CDR3 protein: CASSTWDRSYGYTF
CDR3 DNA: TGCGCCAGCAGCACTTGGGACAGGTCCTATGGCTACACCTTC

J gene: TRBJ2-1
D gene: .
clone size: .
V gene: TRBV28
CDR3 protein: CASSRRRGPPWDEQFF
CDR3 DNA: TGTGCCAGCAGTAGGAGAAGGGGACCCCCCTGGGATGAGCAGTTCTTC

J gene: TRBJ1-2
D gene: TRBD1
clone size: .
V gene: TRBV2
CDR3 protein: CASSLETGGLDYGYTF
CDR3 DNA: TGTGCCAGCAGTTTGGAGACAGGGGGCTTGGACTATGGCTACACCTTC

J gene: TRBJ1-2
D gene: .
clone size: .
V gene: TRBV5-1
CDR3 protein: CASSMGPGREVGGYTF
CDR3 DNA: TGCGCCAGCAGTATGGGTCCGGGTCGGGAAGTAGGTGGCTACACCTTC

J gene: TRBJ1-2
D gene: TRBD1
clone size: .
V gene: TRBV4-2
CDR3 protein: CASSQDGNRGGYTF
CDR3 DNA: TGTGCCAGCAGCCAAGATGGGAACAGGGGTGGCTACACCTTC

J gene: TRBJ2-3
D gene: TRBD2
clone size: once
V gene: TRBV6-4
CDR3 protein: CASSDGTSGADTQYF
CDR3 DNA: TGTGCCAGCAGTGACGGGACTAGCGGGGCAGATACGCAGTATTTT

J gene: TRBJ2-5
D gene: .
clone size: .
V gene: TRBV7-9
CDR3 protein: CASSSQETQYF
CDR3 DNA: TGTGCCAGCAGCTCTCAAGAGACCCAGTACTTC

J gene: TRBJ2-1
D gene: .
clone size: .
V gene: TRBV5-5
CDR3 protein: CASSLNKMDRQFF
CDR3 DNA: TGTGCCAGCAGCTTGAATAAGATGGACCGGCAGTTCTTC

J gene: TRBJ2-4
D gene: .
clone size: .
V gene: TRBV5-6
CDR3 protein: CASSLGGWSDIQYF
CDR3 DNA: TGTGCCAGCAGCTTGGGGGGTTGGAGCGACATTCAGTACTTC

J gene: TRBJ1-3
D gene: TRBD1
clone size: .
V gene: TRBV6-5
CDR3 protein: CASSSDRGPGNTIYF
CDR3 DNA: TGTGCCAGCAGTTCGGACAGGGGACCCGGAAACACCATATATTTT

J gene: TRBJ1-5
D gene: .
clone size: few
V gene: TRBV6-5
CDR3 protein: CASTRALGGNQPQHF
CDR3 DNA: TGTGCCAGCACCCGGGCCCTAGGAGGCAATCAGCCCCAGCATTTT

J gene: TRBJ1-2
D gene: .
clone size: .
V gene: TRBV7-9
CDR3 protein: CASRDSGYGYTF
CDR3 DNA: TGTGCCAGCAGGGACAGTGGCTATGGCTACACCTTC

J gene: TRBJ1-6
D gene: TRBD1
clone size: .
V gene: TRBV24-1
CDR3 protein: CATSGWTGPYNSPLHF
CDR3 DNA: TGTGCCACCAGTGGTTGGACAGGACCTTATAATTCACCCCTCCACTTT

J gene: TRBJ1-6
D gene: .
clone size: .
V gene: TRBV27
CDR3 protein: CASSLGGRVGEYNSPLHF
CDR3 DNA: TGTGCCAGCAGTTTGGGGGGCAGGGTGGGGGAATATAATTCACCCCTCCACTTT

J gene: TRBJ2-1
D gene: .
clone size: .
V gene: TRBV13
CDR3 protein: CASSPMQEGNEQFF
CDR3 DNA: TGTGCCAGCTCTCCGATGCAGGAAGGCAATGAGCAGTTCTTC

J gene: TRBJ2-3
D gene: .
clone size: .
V gene: TRBV9
CDR3 protein: CASSATTLPGTDTQYF
CDR3 DNA: TGTGCCAGCAGCGCCACCACCTTGCCAGGGACAGATACGCAGTATTTT

J gene: TRBJ1-5
D gene: .
clone size: .
V gene: TRBV20-1
CDR3 protein: CSASDRDLSNQPQHF
CDR3 DNA: TGCAGTGCTAGTGACCGGGACCTCAGCAATCAGCCCCAGCATTTT

J gene: TRBJ1-3
D gene: .
clone size: .
V gene: TRBV5-4
CDR3 protein: CASSLPGASGNTIYF
CDR3 DNA: TGTGCCAGCAGCTTGCCAGGTGCCTCTGGAAACACCATATATTTT

J gene: TRBJ1-1
D gene: TRBD1
clone size: .
V gene: TRBV9
CDR3 protein: CASSVAGQGARAFF
CDR3 DNA: TGTGCCAGCAGCGTAGCTGGACAGGGGGCTAGGGCTTTCTTT

J gene: TRBJ2-1
D gene: .
clone size: .
V gene: TRBV27
CDR3 protein: CASSLRRDYNEQFF
CDR3 DNA: TGTGCCAGCAGTTTAAGGCGGGACTACAATGAGCAGTTCTTC

J gene: TRBJ2-1
D gene: TRBD1
clone size: .
V gene: TRBV6-5
CDR3 protein: CASSSYRGSGEQFF
CDR3 DNA: TGTGCCAGCAGTTCGTACAGGGGGAGCGGTGAGCAGTTCTTC

J gene: TRBJ1-1
D gene: .
clone size: .
V gene: TRBV28
CDR3 protein: CASTPSLGRGNTEAFF
CDR3 DNA: TGTGCCAGCACCCCCTCGTTGGGCAGGGGGAACACTGAAGCTTTCTTT

J gene: TRBJ1-2
D gene: .
clone size: .
V gene: TRBV5-4
CDR3 protein: CASSRFLNYGYTF
CDR3 DNA: TGTGCCAGCAGCCGGTTTTTAAACTATGGCTACACCTTC

J gene: TRBJ2-7
D gene: .
clone size: .
V gene: TRBV28
CDR3 protein: CASRDRSSYEQYF
CDR3 DNA: TGTGCCAGCAGGGACCGGAGCTCCTACGAGCAGTACTTC

J gene: TRBJ1-6
D gene: .
clone size: .
V gene: TRBV5-8
CDR3 protein: CASSLDTGPYNSPLHF
CDR3 DNA: TGTGCCAGCAGCTTGGATACGGGGCCCTATAATTCACCCCTCCACTTT

J gene: TRBJ2-2
D gene: .
clone size: few
V gene: TRBV24-1
CDR3 protein: CATSRESTGELFF
CDR3 DNA: TGTGCCACCAGCCGGGAGAGCACCGGGGAGCTGTTTTTT

J gene: TRBJ2-3
D gene: TRBD2
clone size: .
V gene: TRBV6-6
CDR3 protein: CASSYSSGGALDTQYF
CDR3 DNA: TGTGCCAGCAGTTACTCTAGCGGGGGGGCGTTAGATACGCAGTATTTT

J gene: TRBJ2-3
D gene: TRBD2
clone size: .
V gene: TRBV6-6
CDR3 protein: CASSLRRPGTSGGRPGDTQYF
CDR3 DNA: TGTGCCAGCAGTCTCCGACGTCCGGGGACTAGCGGGGGGCGCCCCGGAGATACGCAGTATTTT

J gene: TRBJ2-5
D gene: TRBD1
clone size: once
V gene: TRBV4-1
CDR3 protein: CASSQGTGRRETQYF
CDR3 DNA: TGCGCCAGCAGCCAAGGGACAGGGCGTCGGGAGACCCAGTACTTC

J gene: TRBJ2-3
D gene: TRBD2
clone size: .
V gene: TRBV5-4
CDR3 protein: CASSSGTSGSKDADTQYF
CDR3 DNA: TGTGCCAGCAGCTCCGGGACTAGCGGCTCTAAGGACGCAGATACGCAGTATTTT

J gene: TRBJ2-3
D gene: TRBD1
clone size: .
V gene: TRBV2
CDR3 protein: CASRAGTGNTDTQYF
CDR3 DNA: TGTGCCAGCAGGGCCGGGACAGGGAACACAGATACGCAGTATTTT

J gene: TRBJ2-2
D gene: TRBD1
clone size: .
V gene: TRBV19
CDR3 protein: CASSIGQGGANTGELFF
CDR3 DNA: TGTGCCAGTAGTATAGGACAAGGGGGCGCGAACACCGGGGAGCTGTTTTTT

J gene: TRBJ2-1
D gene: TRBD1
clone size: .
V gene: TRBV19
CDR3 protein: CASSTQGDPYNEQFF
CDR3 DNA: TGTGCCAGTAGTACCCAGGGGGACCCTTACAATGAGCAGTTCTTC

J gene: TRBJ2-1
D gene: .
clone size: .
V gene: TRBV24-1
CDR3 protein: CATSDHTDNEQFF
CDR3 DNA: TGTGCCACCAGTGACCACACGGACAATGAGCAGTTCTTC

J gene: TRBJ2-3
D gene: TRBD1
clone size: .
V gene: TRBV7-7
CDR3 protein: CASSLTGAADTQYF
CDR3 DNA: TGTGCTAGCAGCTTAACAGGGGCAGCAGATACGCAGTATTTT